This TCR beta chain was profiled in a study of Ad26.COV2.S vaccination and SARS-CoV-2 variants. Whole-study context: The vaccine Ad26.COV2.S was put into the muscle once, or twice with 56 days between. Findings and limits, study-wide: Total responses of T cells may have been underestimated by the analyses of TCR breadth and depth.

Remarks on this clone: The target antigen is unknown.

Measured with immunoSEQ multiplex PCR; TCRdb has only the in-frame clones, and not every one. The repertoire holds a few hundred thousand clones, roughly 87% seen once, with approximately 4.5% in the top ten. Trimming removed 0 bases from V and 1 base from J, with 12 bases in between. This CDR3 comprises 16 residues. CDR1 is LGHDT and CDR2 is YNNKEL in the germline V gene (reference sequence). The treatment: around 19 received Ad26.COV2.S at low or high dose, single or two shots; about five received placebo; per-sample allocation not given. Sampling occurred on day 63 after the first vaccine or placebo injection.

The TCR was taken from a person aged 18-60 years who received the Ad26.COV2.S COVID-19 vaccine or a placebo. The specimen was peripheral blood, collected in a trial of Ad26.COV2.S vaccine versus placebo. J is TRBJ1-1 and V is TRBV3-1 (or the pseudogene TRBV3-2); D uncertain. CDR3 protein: CASSQDRAGTNTEAFF. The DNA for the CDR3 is TGTGCCAGCAGCCAAGATCGGGCAGGAACGAACACTGAAGCTTTCTTT.